This TCR beta chain is from a study of T cell clonality in common variable immunodeficiency. Some clones are missing from TCRdb's copy, which holds only in-frame ones; the method was immunoSEQ multiplex PCR. The repertoire consists of about 20,000 clones, none detected only once. CVID subjects were about 14 female and just under 30 male, aged roughly 8 to 64. CVID subjects were neither ill nor on immunomodulatory or immunosuppressive medication at sampling. This clone has only a few counts. The antigen is undetermined. Read data end 3 residues before the CDR3 end; the end is taken from the germline J gene. Germline values: CDR1 KGHSH, CDR2 LQKENI. The CDR3 sequence is 15 residues long. V was pared by 4 bases and J by 4 bases, with 14 bases between. Study-wide points: Fewer deletions and N-nucleotide insertions were reportedly seen in common variable immunodeficiency TCR beta sequences.

The specimen sequenced was peripheral blood mononuclear cells. The sequence was obtained from a human donor with common variable immunodeficiency. The rearrangement uses TRBV18 and TRBJ2-1; a weak D match, TRBD2 (5 bases). The part of the CDR3 DNA that was read is TGTGCCAGCTCACTGGACGGGGAGCTGTACAATGAG. It is translated as CASSLDGELYNE. The CDR3 in full is CASSLDGELYNEQFF.